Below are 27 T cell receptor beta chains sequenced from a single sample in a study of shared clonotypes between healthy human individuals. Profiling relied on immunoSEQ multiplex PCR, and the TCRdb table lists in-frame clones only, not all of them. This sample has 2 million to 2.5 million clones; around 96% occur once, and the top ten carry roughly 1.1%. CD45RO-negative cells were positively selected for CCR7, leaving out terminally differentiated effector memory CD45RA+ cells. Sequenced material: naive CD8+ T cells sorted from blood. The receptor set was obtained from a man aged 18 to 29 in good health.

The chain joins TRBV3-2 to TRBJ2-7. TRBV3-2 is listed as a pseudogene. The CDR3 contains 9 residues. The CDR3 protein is CASNPSPYF. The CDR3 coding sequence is TGTGCCAGCAACCCGTCGCCCTACTTC.

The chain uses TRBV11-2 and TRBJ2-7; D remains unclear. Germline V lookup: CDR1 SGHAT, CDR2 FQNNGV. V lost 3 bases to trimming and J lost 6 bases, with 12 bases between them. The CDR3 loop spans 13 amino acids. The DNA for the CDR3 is TGTGCCAGCAGCTTTAGGACCCGCGCCGAGCAGTACTTC. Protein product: CASSFRTRAEQYF.

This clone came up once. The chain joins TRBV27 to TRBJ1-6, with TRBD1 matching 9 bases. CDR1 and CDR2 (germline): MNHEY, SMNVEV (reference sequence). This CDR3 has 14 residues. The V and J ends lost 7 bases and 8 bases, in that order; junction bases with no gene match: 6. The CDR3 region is CASTMTGGDSPLHF. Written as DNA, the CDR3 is TGTGCCAGCACGATGACAGGGGGGGATTCACCCCTCCACTTT.

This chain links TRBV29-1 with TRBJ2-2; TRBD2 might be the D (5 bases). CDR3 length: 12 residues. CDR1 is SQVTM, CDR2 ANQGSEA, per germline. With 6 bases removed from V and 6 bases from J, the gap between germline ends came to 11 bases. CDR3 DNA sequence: TGCAGCGTCAACGGGGAGTCCGGGGAGCTGTTTTTT. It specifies CSVNGESGELFF.

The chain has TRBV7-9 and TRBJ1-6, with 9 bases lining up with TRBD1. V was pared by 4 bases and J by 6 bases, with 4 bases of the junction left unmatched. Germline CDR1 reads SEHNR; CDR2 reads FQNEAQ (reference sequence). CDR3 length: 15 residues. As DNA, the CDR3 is TGTGCCAGCAGCTCCGGGACAGGGCGTAATTCACCCCTCCACTTT. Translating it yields CASSSGTGRNSPLHF.

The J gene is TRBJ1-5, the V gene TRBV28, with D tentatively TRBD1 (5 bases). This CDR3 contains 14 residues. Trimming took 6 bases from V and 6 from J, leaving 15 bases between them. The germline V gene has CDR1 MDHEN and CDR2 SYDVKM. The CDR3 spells CASSPPQGGQPQHF. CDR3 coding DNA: TGTGCCAGCAGCCCCCCCCAGGGAGGTCAGCCCCAGCATTTT.

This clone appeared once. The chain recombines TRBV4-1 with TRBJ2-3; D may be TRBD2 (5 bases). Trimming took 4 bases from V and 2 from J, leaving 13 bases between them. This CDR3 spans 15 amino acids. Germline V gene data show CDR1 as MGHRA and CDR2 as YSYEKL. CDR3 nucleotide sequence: TGCGCCAGCAGCCCCTTTGAGGGAGACACAGATACGCAGTATTTT. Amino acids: CASSPFEGDTDTQYF.

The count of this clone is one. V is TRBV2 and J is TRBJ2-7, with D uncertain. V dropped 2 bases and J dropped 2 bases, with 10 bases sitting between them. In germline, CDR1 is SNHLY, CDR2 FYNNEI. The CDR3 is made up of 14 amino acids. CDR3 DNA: TGTGCCAGCAGTGAATCTGCGAATGCCTACGAGCAGTACTTC. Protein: CASSESANAYEQYF.

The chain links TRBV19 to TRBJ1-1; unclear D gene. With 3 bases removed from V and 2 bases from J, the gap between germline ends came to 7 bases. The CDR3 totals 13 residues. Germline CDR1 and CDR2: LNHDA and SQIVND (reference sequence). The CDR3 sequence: CASSIMRNTEAFF. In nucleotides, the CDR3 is TGTGCCAGTAGTATTATGAGAAACACTGAAGCTTTCTTT.

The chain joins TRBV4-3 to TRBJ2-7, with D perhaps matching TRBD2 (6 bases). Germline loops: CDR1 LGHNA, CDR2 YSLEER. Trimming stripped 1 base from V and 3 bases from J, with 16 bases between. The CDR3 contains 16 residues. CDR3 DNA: TGCGCCAGCAGCCAAGTCCCATCGGGAGACGTCTACGAGCAGTACTTC. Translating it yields CASSQVPSGDVYEQYF.

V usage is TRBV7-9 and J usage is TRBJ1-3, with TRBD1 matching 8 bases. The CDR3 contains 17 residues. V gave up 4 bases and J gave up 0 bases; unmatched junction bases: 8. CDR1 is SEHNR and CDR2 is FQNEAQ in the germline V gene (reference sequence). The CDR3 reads CASSSLSGGNSGNTIYF. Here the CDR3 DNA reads TGTGCCAGCAGCTCGCTTTCAGGGGGCAACTCTGGAAACACCATATATTTT.

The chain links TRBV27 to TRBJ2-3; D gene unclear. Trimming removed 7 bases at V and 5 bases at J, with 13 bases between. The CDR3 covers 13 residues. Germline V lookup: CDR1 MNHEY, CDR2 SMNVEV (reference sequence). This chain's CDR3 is CASTTAGGDTQYF. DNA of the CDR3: TGTGCCAGCACCACGGCTGGCGGAGATACGCAGTATTTT.

The CDR3 loop is CASSQISRTLLEETQYF. The DNA for the CDR3 is TGCGCCAGCAGCCAAATTTCTAGAACGCTGCTTGAAGAGACCCAGTACTTC. The V gene is TRBV4-1, the J gene TRBJ2-5; no definite D call. Trimming removed 2 bases at V and 3 bases at J, with 19 bases between. CDR1 and CDR2 (germline): MGHRA, YSYEKL. The CDR3 loop spans 17 amino acids.

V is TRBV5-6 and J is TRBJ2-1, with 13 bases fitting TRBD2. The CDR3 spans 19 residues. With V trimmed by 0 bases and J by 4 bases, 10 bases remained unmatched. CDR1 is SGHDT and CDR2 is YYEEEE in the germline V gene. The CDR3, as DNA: TGTGCCAGCAGCTTGGGGACTAGCGGGGGATTCCTGCGTTACAATGAGCAGTTCTTC. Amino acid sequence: CASSLGTSGGFLRYNEQFF.

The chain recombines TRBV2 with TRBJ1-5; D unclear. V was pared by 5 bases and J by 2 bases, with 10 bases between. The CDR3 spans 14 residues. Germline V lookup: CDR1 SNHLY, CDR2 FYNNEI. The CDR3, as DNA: TGTGCCAGCAGTCTACTAGGAGGCAATCAGCCCCAGCATTTT. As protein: CASSLLGGNQPQHF.

CDR3 sequence reads: CASHEGSGSGLGEQFF. The CDR3 coding sequence is TGCGCCAGTCACGAAGGTAGCGGGAGCGGTTTGGGTGAGCAGTTCTTC. This chain joins TRBV4-1 and TRBJ2-1; 9 bases match TRBD2. Germline assignment: CDR1 MGHRA and CDR2 YSYEKL. This CDR3 is built from 16 residues. V trimming: 9 bases; J trimming: 9 bases; junction bases outside the gene matches: 18.

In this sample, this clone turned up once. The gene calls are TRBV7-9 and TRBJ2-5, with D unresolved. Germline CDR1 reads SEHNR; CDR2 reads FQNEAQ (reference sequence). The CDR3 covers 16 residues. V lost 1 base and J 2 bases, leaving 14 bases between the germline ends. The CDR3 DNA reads TGTGCCAGCAGCTTAGGGCCTTTACCGCTACAAGAGACCCAGTACTTC. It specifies CASSLGPLPLQETQYF.

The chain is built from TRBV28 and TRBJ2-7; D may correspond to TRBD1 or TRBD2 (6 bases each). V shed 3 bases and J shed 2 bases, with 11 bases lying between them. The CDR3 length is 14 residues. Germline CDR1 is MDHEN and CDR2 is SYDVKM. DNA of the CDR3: TGTGCCAGCAGTTTTACCGGGGGCCCCTACGAGCAGTACTTC. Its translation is CASSFTGGPYEQYF.

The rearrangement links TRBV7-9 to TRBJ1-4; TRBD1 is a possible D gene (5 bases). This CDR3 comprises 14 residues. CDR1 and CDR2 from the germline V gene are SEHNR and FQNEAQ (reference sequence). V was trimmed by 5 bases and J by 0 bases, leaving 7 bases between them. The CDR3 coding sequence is TGTGCCAGCAGCCGACAGCCAACTAATGAAAAACTGTTTTTT. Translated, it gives CASSRQPTNEKLFF.

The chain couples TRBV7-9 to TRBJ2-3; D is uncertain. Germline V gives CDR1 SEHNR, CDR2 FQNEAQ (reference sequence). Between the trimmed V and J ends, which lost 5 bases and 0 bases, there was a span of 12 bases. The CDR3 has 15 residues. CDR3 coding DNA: TGTGCCAGCAGCAAAACTACACTTAGCACAGATACGCAGTATTTT. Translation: CASSKTTLSTDTQYF.

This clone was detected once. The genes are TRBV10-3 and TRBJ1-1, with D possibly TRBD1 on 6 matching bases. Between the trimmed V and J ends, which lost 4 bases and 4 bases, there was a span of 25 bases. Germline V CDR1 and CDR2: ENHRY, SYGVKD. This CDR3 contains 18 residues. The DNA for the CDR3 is TGTGCCATCAGTGGACGAGGGGGGATGGAAACCCAGGGCACTGAAGCTTTCTTT. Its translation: CAISGRGGMETQGTEAFF.

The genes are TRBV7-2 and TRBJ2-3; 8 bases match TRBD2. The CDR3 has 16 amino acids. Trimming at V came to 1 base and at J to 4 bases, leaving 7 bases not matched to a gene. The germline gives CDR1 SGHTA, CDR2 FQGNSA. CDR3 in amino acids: CASSLGAGGAADTQYF. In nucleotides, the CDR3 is TGTGCCAGCAGCTTAGGAGCCGGGGGGGCCGCAGATACGCAGTATTTT.

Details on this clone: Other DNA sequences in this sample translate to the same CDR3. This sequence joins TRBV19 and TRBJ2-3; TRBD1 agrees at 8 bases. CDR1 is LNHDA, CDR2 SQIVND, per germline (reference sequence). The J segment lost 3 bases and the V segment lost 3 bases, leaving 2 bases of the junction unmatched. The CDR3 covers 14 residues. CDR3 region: CASSIGTGTDTQYF. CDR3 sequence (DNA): TGTGCCAGTAGTATTGGGACAGGTACAGATACGCAGTATTTT.

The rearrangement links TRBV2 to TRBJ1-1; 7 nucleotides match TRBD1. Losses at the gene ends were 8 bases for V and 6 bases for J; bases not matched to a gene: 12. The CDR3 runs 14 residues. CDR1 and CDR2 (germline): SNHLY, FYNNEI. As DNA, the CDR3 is TGTGCCAGCCATCCGCCAGGGGGGTTTTCTGAAGCTTTCTTT. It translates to CASHPPGGFSEAFF.

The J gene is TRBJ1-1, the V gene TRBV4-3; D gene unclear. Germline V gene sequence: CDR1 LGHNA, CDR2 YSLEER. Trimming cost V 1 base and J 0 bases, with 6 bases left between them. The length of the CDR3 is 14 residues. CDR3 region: CASSQAGLNTEAFF. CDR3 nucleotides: TGCGCCAGCAGCCAAGCAGGATTGAACACTGAAGCTTTCTTT.

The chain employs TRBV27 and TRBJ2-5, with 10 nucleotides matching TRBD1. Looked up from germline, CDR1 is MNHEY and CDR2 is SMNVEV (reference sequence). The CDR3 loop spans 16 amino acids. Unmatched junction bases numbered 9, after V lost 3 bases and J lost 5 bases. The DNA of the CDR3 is TGTGCCAGCAGTTTTGGCCCGGGACAGGGGATGGAGACCCAGTACTTC. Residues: CASSFGPGQGMETQYF.

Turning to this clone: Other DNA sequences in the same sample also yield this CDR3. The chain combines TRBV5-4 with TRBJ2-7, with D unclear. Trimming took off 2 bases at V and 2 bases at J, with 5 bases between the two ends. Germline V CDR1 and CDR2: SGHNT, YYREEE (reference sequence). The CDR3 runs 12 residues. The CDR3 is CASSLAPYEQYF. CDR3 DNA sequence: TGTGCCAGCAGCTTAGCTCCCTACGAGCAGTACTTC.